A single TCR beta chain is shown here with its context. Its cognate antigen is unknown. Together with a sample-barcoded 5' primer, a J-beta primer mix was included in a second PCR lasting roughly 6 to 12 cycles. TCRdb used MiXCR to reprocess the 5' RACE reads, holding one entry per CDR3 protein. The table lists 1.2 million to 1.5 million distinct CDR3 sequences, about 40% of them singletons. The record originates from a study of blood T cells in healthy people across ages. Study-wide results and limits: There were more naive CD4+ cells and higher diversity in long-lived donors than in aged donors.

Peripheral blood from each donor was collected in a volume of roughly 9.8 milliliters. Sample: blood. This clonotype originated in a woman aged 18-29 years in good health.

The CDR3 loop reads CSARLGGESNYGYTF. In DNA form, the CDR3 reads TGCAGTGCTAGACTCGGTGGGGAATCTAACTATGGCTACACCTTC. The gene calls are TRBV20-1 and TRBJ1-2; D remains ambiguous. CDR3 length equals 15 residues. V lost 2 bases and J 0 bases, leaving 13 bases between the germline ends. The germline V gene encodes CDR1 DFQATT and CDR2 SNEGSKA (reference sequence).